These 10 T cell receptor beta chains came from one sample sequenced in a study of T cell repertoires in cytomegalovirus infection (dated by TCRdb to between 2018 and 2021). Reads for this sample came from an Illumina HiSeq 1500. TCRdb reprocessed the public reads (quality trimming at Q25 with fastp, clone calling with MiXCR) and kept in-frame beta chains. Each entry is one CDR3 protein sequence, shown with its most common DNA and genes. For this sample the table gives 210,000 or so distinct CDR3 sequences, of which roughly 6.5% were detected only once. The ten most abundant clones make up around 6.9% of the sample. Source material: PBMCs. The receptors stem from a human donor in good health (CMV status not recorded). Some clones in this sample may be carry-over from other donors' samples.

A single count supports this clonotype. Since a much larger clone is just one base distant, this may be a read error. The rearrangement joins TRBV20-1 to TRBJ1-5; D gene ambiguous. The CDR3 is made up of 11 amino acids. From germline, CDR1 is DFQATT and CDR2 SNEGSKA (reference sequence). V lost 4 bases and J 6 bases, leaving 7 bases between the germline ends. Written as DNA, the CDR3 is TGCAGTGCTACGGACGTTCAGCCCCAGCATTTT. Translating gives CSATDVQPQHF.

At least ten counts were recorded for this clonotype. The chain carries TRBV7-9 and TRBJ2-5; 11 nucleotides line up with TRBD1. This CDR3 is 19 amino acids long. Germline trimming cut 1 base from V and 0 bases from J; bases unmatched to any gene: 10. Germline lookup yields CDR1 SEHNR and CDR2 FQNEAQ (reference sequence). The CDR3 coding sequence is TGTGCCAGCAGCTTAGTTCGGACAGGGGGCCAAAAGTACCAAGAGACCCAGTACTTC. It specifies CASSLVRTGGQKYQETQYF.

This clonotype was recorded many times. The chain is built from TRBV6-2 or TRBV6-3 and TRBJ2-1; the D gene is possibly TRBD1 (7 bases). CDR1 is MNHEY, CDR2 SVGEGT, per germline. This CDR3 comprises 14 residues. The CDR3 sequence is CSTGRTGSYNEQFF. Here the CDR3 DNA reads TGTAGTACTGGGAGGACAGGTTCCTACAATGAGCAGTTCTTC.

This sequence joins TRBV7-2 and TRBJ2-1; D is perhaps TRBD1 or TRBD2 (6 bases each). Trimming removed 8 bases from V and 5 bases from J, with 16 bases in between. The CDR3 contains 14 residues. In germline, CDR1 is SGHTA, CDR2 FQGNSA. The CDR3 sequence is CASRRGRGNNEQFF. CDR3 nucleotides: TGTGCCAGCCGCCGGGGGCGGGGAAACAATGAGCAGTTCTTC. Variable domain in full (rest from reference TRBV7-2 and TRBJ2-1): GAGVSQSPSNKVTEKGKDVELRCDPISGHTALYWYRQSLGQGLEFLIYFQGNSAPDKSGLPSDRFSAERTGGSVSTLTIQRTQQEDSAVYLCASRRGRGNNEQFFGPGTRLTVL.

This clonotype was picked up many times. The CDR3 region is CASSLGRGRAEAFF. In DNA, the CDR3 is TGTGCCAGCAGCTTGGGCCGAGGAAGGGCTGAAGCTTTCTTT. This chain links TRBV5-6 with TRBJ1-1; D remains unclear. Germline lookup yields CDR1 SGHDT and CDR2 YYEEEE. V gave up 0 bases and J gave up 6 bases, with 12 bases separating them. CDR3 length: 14 residues.

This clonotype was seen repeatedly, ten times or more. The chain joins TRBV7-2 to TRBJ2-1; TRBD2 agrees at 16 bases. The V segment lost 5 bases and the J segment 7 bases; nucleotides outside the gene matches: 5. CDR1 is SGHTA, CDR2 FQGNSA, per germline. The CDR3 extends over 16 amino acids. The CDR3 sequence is CASSPGLAGGLNEQFF. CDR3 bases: TGTGCCAGCAGCCCGGGACTAGCGGGGGGGCTGAATGAGCAGTTCTTC.

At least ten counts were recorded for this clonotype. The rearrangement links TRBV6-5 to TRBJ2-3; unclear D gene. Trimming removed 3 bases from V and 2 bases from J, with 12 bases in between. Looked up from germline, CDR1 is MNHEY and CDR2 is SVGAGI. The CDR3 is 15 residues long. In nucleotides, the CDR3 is TGTGCCAGCAGTTATCAGGCCGGTTCCACAGATACGCAGTATTTT. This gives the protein CASSYQAGSTDTQYF.

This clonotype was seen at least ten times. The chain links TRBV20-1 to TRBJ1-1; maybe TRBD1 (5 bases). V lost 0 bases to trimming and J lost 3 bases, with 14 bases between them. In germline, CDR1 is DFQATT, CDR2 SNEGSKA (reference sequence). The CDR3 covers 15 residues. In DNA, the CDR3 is TGCAGTGCTAGAGATCGGAGGTTAGGGGACACTGAAGCTTTCTTT. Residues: CSARDRRLGDTEAFF.

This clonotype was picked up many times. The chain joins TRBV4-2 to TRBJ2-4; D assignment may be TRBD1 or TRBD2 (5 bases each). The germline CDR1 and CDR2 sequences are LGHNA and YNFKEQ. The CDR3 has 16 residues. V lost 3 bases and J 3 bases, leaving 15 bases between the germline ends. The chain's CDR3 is CASSHAPGADKNIQYF. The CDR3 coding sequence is TGTGCCAGCAGCCACGCCCCCGGGGCGGACAAAAACATTCAGTACTTC.

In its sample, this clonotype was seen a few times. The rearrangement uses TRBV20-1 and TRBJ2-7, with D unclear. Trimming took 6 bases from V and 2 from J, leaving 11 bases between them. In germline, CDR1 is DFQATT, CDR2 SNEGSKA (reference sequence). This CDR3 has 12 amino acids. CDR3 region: CSAHGKTYEQYF. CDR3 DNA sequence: TGCAGTGCCCACGGAAAGACCTACGAGCAGTACTTC.